This T cell receptor beta chain was identified during a study of T cells in Graves' hyperthyroidism and ophthalmopathy (dated by TCRdb to the late 2010s). Context from the whole study: Peripheral blood was sampled at the time of initial diagnosis, prior to any treatment. TCR Vbeta CDR3 sequencing of 120 to 150 peripheral blood samples (over 40 ophthalmopathy, about 80 hyperthyroidism and roughly 17 progressor patients) is reported in the paper. Whether ophthalmopathy could be predicted prospectively was tested in an independent validation cohort made up of approximately 19 hyperthyroidism patients plus 17 patients who later progressed to ophthalmopathy. Thyroid tissue and blood T-cell repertoires from about six Graves' hyperthyroidism patients were also compared in the study. After blood sampling, hyperthyroidism patients were treated with methimazole at a starting dose of 30 mg daily, and ophthalmopathy patients were treated with high-dose intravenous methylprednisolone. To identify TCR V-J signatures that set the groups apart, the researchers used a discovery cohort of 100 patients, made up of fewer than 50 with Graves' ophthalmopathy and 57 with stable Graves' hyperthyroidism. The roughly 94 discovery patients were randomly divided into training and test sets at a 7:3 ratio.

About this clonotype itself: There is no known antigen for this receptor. The sample holds no much larger clone one base away, and base qualities are not on file.

A patient counted as having stable Graves' hyperthyroidism if no progression to ophthalmopathy occurred over 18 months of follow-up. Hyperthyroidism patients were aged 18 to 65 years and newly diagnosed, with disease duration of less than 2 months. The study excluded patients with uncontrolled infections, other autoimmune diseases, pregnancy or lactation. Diagnoses were based on clinical symptoms, serum thyroxine and TRAb, thyroid ultrasound and orbital computed tomography. PBMCs were isolated from more than 9 ml of fresh peripheral blood by Ficoll-Paque density gradient centrifugation. Trizol reagent was used to extract total RNA, and RNA quality was then checked on an Agilent 2100 Bioanalyzer. TCR beta CDR3 regions were amplified from RNA transcripts. The first round of RT-PCR for the TCR CDR3 was performed with the HTBI primer set and the Qiagen OneStep RT-PCR kit. A second multiplex PCR round built the libraries, followed by size selection and purification. Sequencing of the libraries was done on an Illumina HiSeq2000 using paired-end 100 bp reads. For the original study's pipeline: Raw data were processed with SOAPnuke, discarding reads with adapters, uncalled bases, mean Phred below 15, or no exact constant-primer or identifier match. High-quality paired reads were merged with COPE v1.2.5, and unique nucleotide sequences were defined as clonotypes. Clonotypes were aligned to IMGT TRBV, TRBD and TRBJ reference segments using MiTCR v1.1. The analysis included only V-J combinations with a frequency above 0.0001, which together covered more than 98% of the repertoires. A TCS score was defined as the ratio between F50 (clonal expansion) and ExV (chaos), using BLOSUM62-based TCRdist between CDR3 peptides within each V-J. Welch's t-statistics and random forest reduced roughly 540 V-J features to about 13, which were used in a naive Bayes classifier (R e1071). TCRdb passed the public sequencing reads through fastp at Q25 and MiXCR, retaining productive beta sequences. Entries are consolidated by CDR3 protein sequence, retaining the most common genes and DNA. The V and J calls reflect TCRdb's pipeline rather than the authors' work. The sample records approximately 400,000 distinct CDR3 sequences, 15% of which are singletons. The ten largest clones represent about 33% of the sample.

The investigation overall reported the following: Most expanded thyroid clonotypes (frequency above 0.001) were also detected in blood, suggesting blood repertoires may reflect thyroid immune responses. In validation, progression to ophthalmopathy was predicted by the model with 70.59% sensitivity and 72.22% specificity, a median of roughly 6 months before onset. A model built on a 13 V-J signature distinguished ophthalmopathy from stable hyperthyroidism, reaching 85% to 90% sensitivity and around 81% specificity in cross-validation and 80%/75% in testing. No statistical method was used to set the sample size in advance, and investigators knew the group allocation.

At the junction V is shortened by 4 bases and J by 5 bases; bases outside the gene matches: 12. The CDR3, cysteine through phenylalanine, is 16 amino acids long. Of the read, only the CDR3 DNA is kept; its 48 bases are in frame from base 1. CDR1 is given as SGHVS and CDR2 as FQNEAQ, both from the germline V gene. The sequence was obtained from a woman aged 25 to 45 with Graves' hyperthyroidism. Sequences were obtained from blood. The V and J segments used are TRBV7-8 and TRBJ2-7; 9 of the junction bases match TRBD1. The nucleotide sequence reads as follows: TGTGCCAGCAGCTCAAGAACCGGGACAGGGATAAACGAGCAGTACTTC. This gives the protein CASSSRTGTGINEQYF. The CDR3 plus the reference TRBV7-8 and TRBJ2-7 genes for the other parts give the full variable domain: GAGVSQSPRYKVAKRGQDVALRCDPISGHVSLFWYQQALGQGPEFLTYFQNEAQLDKSGLPSDRFFAERPEGSVSTLKIQRTQQEDSAVYLCASSSRTGTGINEQYFGPGTRLTVT.